The clone carrying this TCR beta chain was counted at least ten times. Antigen unknown. The germline CDR1 and CDR2 sequences are DFQATT and SNEGSKA (reference sequence). V was trimmed by 6 bases and J by 4 bases, leaving 6 bases between them. CDR3 length equals 11 residues. TCRdb re-analysed the multiplex PCR reads in MiXCR, keeping a single row per CDR3 protein. Among 50,000 to 65,000 distinct CDR3 sequences listed, roughly two fifths were seen once. These data are taken from a study of breast tumors, draining lymph nodes, adjacent tissues. Study findings and constraints: Compared with lymph nodes, tumors were less diverse; compared with nontumor tissue, more.

The V gene is TRBV20-1, the J gene TRBJ1-4; TRBD1 is a possible D gene (6 bases). The TCR sequence derives from a female donor with breast cancer. Some clones in this sample may be carry-over from other donors' samples. The sequenced sample consisted of breast tumor tissue. CDR3 DNA: TGCAGTGCGGGACATAATGAAAAACTGTTTTTT. Protein product: CSAGHNEKLFF.